One T cell receptor beta chain is described in this entry. Trimming took 4 bases from V and 8 from J; bases not matched to a gene: 7. CDR1 and CDR2 (germline): SGHRS, YFSETQ. The CDR3 spans 14 residues. TCRdb's copy holds only in-frame clones and misses some; the assay was immunoSEQ multiplex PCR. The sample carries more than 30,000 clones, over 70% recorded once. The sample is drawn from a study of blood T cell repertoires in COVID-19. Study details: T cells, B-cell-depleted T cells, or PBMCs provided the cDNA or gDNA that served as material.

V is TRBV5-1 and J is TRBJ1-2, with TRBD1 matching 11 bases. Sequencing was performed on peripheral blood. The clonotype originates from a man aged 50-60 years with active or convalescent COVID-19. The CDR3 protein is CASSAGQGVGGYTF. As DNA, the CDR3 is TGCGCCAGCAGCGCGGGACAGGGGGTTGGAGGCTACACCTTC.